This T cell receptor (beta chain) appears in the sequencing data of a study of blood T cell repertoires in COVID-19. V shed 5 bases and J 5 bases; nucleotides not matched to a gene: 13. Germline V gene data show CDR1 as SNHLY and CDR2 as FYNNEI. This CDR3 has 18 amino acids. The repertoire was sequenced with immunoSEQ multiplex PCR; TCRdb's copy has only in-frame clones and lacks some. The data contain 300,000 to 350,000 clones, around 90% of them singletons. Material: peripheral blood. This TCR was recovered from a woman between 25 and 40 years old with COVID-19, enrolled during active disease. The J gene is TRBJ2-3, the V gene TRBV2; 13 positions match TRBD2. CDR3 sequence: CASSTHTGLAGVIDTQYF. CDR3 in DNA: TGTGCCAGCAGTACTCATACCGGACTAGCGGGAGTGATAGATACGCAGTATTTT.